This T cell receptor (beta chain) was documented in a study of beta chain features in type 1 diabetes. Points from the study as a whole: Within patients, naive, central memory and Treg TCRB repertoires seemed more similar than within healthy donors.

TCRB transcripts that were expressed got sequenced, as all of the isolated RNA had been reverse transcribed. Sequencing was performed with immunoSEQ multiplex PCR; in TCRdb, only in-frame clones are kept and a portion is missing. The data contain some 150,000 clones, 40% to 55% of them singletons. V lost 0 bases and J lost 10; bases outside the gene matches: 8. This CDR3 contains 14 residues. Per the germline V gene, CDR1 is KGHSH and CDR2 is LQKENI. A few counts support this clone. As yet, its antigen is unknown. The receptor's source is a man between 18 and 35 years old in good health. The genes are TRBV18 and TRBJ2-7, with 8 bases identical to TRBD2. Input material: Tregs from blood. This CDR3 is CASSPPAGGLVQYF. CDR3 nucleotides: TGTGCCAGCTCACCACCGGCGGGAGGTTTGGTACAGTACTTC. Full variable domain (outside the CDR3, taken from reference TRBV18 and TRBJ2-7): NAGVMQNPRHLVRRRGQEARLRCSPMKGHSHVYWYRQLPEEGLKFMVYLQKENIIDESGMPKERFSAEFPKEGPSILRIQQVVRGDSAAYFCASSPPAGGLVQYFGPGTRLTVT.